What follows are 10 T cell receptor beta chains derived from one specimen sequenced in a study of blood T cell repertoires in COVID-19. Assay used: immunoSEQ multiplex PCR; TCRdb lists only in-frame clones, some missing. The sample includes fewer than 250,000 clones, 83% seen only once; the top ten take under 3%. The specimen was peripheral blood. The origin of the receptors is a woman aged 70 to 79 with active or convalescent COVID-19.

The gene calls are TRBV3-1 (or the pseudogene TRBV3-2) and TRBJ1-3, with D hard to call. Germline V gene lookup returns CDR1 LGHDT and CDR2 YNNKEL (reference sequence). The CDR3 length is 13 residues. V lost 3 bases and J 4 bases, leaving 7 bases between the germline ends. CDR3 nucleotides: TGTGCCAGCAGCCAGGCACGAGGAAACACCATATATTTT. Its translation is CASSQARGNTIYF.

The chain links TRBV11-2 to TRBJ2-2, with D possibly TRBD1 on 5 matching bases. In germline, CDR1 is SGHAT, CDR2 FQNNGV. V lost 8 bases, J lost 4 bases, and 11 bases lay in between. The CDR3 extends over 13 amino acids. CDR3 sequence (DNA): TGTGCCAGCGGCGACAGTCGCACCGGGGAGCTGTTTTTT. Translated: CASGDSRTGELFF. The full variable domain, in which reference TRBV11-2 and TRBJ2-2 provide the parts outside the CDR3, is EAGVAQSPRYKIIEKRQSVAFWCNPISGHATLYWYQQILGQGPKLLIQFQNNGVVDDSQLPKDRFSAERLKGVDSTLKIQPAKLEDSAVYLCASGDSRTGELFFGEGSRLTVL.

This clone was found once. The DNA of the CDR3 is TGTGCCAGCAGCTTGCCGGGACAGGGGGGCTACGAGCAGTACTTC. Translated: CASSLPGQGGYEQYF. The gene calls are TRBV5-6 and TRBJ2-7; the match to TRBD1 covers 11 bases. This CDR3 region has 15 residues. Germline CDR1 and CDR2: SGHDT and YYEEEE. V shed 1 base, J shed 3 bases, and the junction held 3 bases outside the gene matches. Full variable domain (outside the CDR3, taken from reference TRBV5-6 and TRBJ2-7): DAGVTQSPTHLIKTRGQQVTLRCSPKSGHDTVSWYQQALGQGPQFIFQYYEEEERQRGNFPDRFSGHQFPNYSSELNVNALLLGDSALYLCASSLPGQGGYEQYFGPGTRLTVT.

The chain recombines TRBV5-1 with TRBJ1-2; 9 bases match TRBD1. V dropped 4 bases and J dropped 6; count of bases not matched to a gene: 7. Germline-derived CDR1 and CDR2 are SGHRS and YFSETQ. The CDR3 covers 14 residues. CDR3 protein: CASSGGTGIDGYTF. The DNA of the CDR3 is TGCGCCAGCAGCGGCGGGACAGGGATCGATGGCTACACCTTC.

The chain is built from TRBV5-1 and TRBJ1-1; tentatively, D is TRBD1 (5 bases). Trimming took 2 bases from V and 4 from J, leaving 9 bases between them. The CDR3 has 13 amino acids. The germline V gene encodes CDR1 SGHRS and CDR2 YFSETQ. CDR3 sequence reads: CASSFQGGTEAFF. The CDR3 region has the DNA TGCGCCAGCAGCTTTCAGGGAGGCACTGAAGCTTTCTTT.

This clone is a singleton in its sample. The junction and the germline gene differ at one end; a read error may be behind it. This chain connects TRBV19 to TRBJ1-2; D remains unclear. The CDR3 consists of 15 residues. Germline CDR1 LNHDA, CDR2 SQIVND (reference sequence). The CDR3 loop is CASSIEGRSNYGYTF. The CDR3 nucleotides are TGTGCCAGCAGTATCGAGGGTCGGTCTAACTATGGCTACACCTTC.

The V call is TRBV9, the J call TRBJ1-1; D not resolved. The germline V gene has CDR1 SGDLS and CDR2 YYNGEE. The V end was cut by 0 bases, the J end by 6 bases, with 15 bases between. CDR3 length: 15 residues. The CDR3 region is CASSVGSSRVAEAFF. DNA for the CDR3: TGTGCCAGCAGCGTAGGTTCAAGTAGAGTCGCTGAAGCTTTCTTT.

The rearrangement uses TRBV6-2 or TRBV6-3 and TRBJ2-5; 9 bases line up with TRBD2. After removal of 6 bases from V and 5 bases from J, the junction contained 22 bases not matched to a gene. Germline V gives CDR1 MNHEY, CDR2 SVGEGT. This CDR3 spans 19 amino acids. The CDR3 reads CASSPQLPGVAGARETQYF. The CDR3 DNA is TGTGCCAGCAGCCCTCAACTCCCAGGGGTAGCGGGAGCGCGGGAGACCCAGTACTTC.

The chain joins TRBV12-3 or TRBV12-4 to TRBJ2-5; D might be TRBD2 (6 bases). Trimming cost V 6 bases and J 9 bases, with 17 bases left between them. This CDR3 region has 13 residues. The CDR3 DNA follows: TGTGCCAGCAGCCCTATTGGGGAGGCGGCCCAGTACTTC. Translated: CASSPIGEAAQYF.

This clone was detected many times. The chain recombines TRBV27 with TRBJ1-3; a possible D gene is TRBD1 (5 bases). V dropped 8 bases and J dropped 4 bases, with 21 bases sitting between them. CDR3 length equals 16 residues. Germline V lookup: CDR1 MNHEY, CDR2 SMNVEV (reference sequence). The CDR3 protein is CASRPVWGLGGNTIYF. In DNA form, the CDR3 reads TGTGCCAGCCGCCCCGTATGGGGCCTGGGAGGAAACACCATATATTTT.